This TCR beta chain was captured in a study of T cells in localized non-small cell lung cancer. General study results and limits: Adjacent uninvolved lung had the highest clonality, suggesting focused antigen responses. Appearances in adjacent lung were noted for a median about 50 of the top 100 tumor clones. Longer overall survival associated with higher blood T cell density; shorter survival with higher adjacent-lung clonality. Heterogeneity is still possible, as just one tumor region was sequenced.

Data came from immunoSEQ multiplex PCR; TCRdb stores just in-frame clones and leaves some out. The table includes 55,000 to 75,000 clones, roughly nine tenths detected once. In germline, CDR1 is LNHDA, CDR2 SQIVND (reference sequence). V lost 8 bases to trimming and J lost 6 bases, with 12 bases between them. This CDR3 has 12 amino acids. About this clone itself: Its antigen is still unknown.

The sequences come from peripheral blood, collected before any cancer treatment. This TCR was sampled from a male donor at least 60 years old with stage III squamous cell lung carcinoma. This chain connects TRBV19 to TRBJ2-3; D is ambiguous. As DNA, the CDR3 is TGTGCCAGTCTTCACCCCCGGGATACGCAGTATTTT. Translating gives CASLHPRDTQYF.